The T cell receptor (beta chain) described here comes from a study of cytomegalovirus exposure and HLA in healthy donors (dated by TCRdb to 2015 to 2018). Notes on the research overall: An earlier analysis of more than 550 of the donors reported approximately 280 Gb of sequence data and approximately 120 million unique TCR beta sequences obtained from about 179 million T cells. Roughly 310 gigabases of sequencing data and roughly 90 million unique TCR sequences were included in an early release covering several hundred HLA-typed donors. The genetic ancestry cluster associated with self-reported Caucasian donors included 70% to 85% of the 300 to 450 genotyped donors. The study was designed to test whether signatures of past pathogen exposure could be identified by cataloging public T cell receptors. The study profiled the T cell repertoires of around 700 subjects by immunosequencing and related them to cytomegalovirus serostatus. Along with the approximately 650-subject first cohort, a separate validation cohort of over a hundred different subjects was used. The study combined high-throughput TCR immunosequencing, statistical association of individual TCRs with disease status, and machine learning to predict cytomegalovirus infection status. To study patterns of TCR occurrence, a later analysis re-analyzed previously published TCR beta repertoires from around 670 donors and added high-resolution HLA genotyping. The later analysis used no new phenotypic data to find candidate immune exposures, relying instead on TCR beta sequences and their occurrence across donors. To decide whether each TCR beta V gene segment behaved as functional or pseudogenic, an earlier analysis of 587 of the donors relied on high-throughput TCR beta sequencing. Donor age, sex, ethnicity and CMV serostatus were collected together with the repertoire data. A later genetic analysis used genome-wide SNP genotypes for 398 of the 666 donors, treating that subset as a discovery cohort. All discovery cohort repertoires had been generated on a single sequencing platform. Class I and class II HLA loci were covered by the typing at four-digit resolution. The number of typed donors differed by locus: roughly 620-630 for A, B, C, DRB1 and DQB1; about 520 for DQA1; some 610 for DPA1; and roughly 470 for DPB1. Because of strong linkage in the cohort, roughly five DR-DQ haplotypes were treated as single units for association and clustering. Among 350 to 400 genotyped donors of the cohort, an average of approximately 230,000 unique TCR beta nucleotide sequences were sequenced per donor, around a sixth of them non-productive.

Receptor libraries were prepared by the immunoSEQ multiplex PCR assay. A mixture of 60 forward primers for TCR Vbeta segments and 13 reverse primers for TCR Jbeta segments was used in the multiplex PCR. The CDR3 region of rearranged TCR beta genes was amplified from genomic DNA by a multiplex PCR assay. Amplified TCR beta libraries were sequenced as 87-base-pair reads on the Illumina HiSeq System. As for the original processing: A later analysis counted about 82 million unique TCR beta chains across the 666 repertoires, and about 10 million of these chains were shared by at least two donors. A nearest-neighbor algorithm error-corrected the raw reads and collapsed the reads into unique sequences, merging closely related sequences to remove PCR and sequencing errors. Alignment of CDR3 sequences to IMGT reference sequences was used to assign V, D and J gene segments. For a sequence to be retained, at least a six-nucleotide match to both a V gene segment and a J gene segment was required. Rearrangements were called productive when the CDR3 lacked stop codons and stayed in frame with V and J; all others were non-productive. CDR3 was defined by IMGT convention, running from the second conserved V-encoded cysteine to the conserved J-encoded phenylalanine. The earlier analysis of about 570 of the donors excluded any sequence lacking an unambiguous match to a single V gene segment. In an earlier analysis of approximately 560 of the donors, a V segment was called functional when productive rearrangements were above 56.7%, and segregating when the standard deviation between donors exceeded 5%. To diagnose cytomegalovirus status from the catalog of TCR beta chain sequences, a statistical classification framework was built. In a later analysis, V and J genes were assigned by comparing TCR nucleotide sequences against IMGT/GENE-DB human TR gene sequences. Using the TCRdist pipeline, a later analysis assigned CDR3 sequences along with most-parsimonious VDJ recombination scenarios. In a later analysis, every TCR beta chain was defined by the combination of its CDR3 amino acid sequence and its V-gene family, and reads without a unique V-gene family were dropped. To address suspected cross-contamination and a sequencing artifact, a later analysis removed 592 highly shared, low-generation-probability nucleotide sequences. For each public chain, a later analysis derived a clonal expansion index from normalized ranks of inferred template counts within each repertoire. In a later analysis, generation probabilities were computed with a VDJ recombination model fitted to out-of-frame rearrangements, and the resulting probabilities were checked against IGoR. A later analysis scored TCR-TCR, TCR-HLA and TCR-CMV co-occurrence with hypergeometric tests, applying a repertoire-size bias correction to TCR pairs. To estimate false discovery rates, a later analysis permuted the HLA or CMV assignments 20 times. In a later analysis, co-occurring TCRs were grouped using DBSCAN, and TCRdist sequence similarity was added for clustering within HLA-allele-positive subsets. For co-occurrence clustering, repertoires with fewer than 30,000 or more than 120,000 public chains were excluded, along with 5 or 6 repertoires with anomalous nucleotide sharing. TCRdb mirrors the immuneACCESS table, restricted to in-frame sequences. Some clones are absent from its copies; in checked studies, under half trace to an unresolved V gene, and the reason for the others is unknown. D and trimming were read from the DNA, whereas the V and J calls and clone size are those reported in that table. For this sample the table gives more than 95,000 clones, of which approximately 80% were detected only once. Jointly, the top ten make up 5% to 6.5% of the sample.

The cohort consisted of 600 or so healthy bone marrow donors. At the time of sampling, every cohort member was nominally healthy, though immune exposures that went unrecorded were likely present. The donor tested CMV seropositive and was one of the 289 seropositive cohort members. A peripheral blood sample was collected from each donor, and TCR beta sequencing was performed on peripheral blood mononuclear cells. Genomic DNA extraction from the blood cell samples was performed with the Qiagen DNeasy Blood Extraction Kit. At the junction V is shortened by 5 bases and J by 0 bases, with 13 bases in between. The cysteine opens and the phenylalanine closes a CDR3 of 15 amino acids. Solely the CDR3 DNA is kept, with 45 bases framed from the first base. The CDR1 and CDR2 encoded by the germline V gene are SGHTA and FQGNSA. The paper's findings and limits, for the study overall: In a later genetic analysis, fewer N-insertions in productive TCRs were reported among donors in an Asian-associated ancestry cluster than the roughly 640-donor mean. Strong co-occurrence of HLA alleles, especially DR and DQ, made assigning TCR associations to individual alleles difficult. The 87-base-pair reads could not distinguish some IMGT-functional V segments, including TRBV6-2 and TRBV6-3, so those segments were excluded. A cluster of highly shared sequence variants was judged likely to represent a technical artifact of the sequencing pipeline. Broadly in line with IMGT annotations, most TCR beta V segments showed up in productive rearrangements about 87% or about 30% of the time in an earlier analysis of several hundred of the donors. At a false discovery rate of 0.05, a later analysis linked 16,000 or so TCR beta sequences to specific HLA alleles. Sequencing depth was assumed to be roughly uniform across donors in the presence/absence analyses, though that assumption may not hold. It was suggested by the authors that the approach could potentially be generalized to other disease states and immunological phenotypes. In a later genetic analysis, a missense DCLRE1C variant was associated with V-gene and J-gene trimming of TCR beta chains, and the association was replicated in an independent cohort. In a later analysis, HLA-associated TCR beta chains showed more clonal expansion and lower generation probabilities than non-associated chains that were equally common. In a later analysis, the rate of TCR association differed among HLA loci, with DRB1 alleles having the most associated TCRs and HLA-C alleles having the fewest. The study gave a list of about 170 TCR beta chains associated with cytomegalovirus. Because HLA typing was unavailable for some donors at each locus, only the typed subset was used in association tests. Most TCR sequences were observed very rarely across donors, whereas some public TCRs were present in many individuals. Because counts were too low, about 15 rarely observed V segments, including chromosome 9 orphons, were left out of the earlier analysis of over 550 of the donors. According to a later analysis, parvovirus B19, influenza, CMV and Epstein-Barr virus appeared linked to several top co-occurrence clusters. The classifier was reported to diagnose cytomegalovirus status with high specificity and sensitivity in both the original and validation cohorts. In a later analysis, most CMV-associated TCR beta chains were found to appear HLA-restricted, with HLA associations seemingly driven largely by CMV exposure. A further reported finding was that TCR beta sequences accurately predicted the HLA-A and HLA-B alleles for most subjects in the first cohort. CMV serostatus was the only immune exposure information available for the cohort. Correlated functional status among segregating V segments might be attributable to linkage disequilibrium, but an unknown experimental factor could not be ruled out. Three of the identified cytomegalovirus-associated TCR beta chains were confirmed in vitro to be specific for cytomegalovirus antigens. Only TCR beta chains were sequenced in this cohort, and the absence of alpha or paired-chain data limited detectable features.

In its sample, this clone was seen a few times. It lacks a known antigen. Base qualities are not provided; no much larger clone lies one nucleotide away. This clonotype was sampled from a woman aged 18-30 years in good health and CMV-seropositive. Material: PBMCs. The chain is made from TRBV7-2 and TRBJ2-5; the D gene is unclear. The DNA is TGTGCCAGCAGCCTTGACTTCGGGTACCAAGAGACCCAGTACTTC. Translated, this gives CASSLDFGYQETQYF. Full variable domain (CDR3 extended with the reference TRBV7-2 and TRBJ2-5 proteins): GAGVSQSPSNKVTEKGKDVELRCDPISGHTALYWYRQSLGQGLEFLIYFQGNSAPDKSGLPSDRFSAERTGGSVSTLTIQRTQQEDSAVYLCASSLDFGYQETQYFGPGTRLLVL.